This T cell receptor beta chain stems from a study of cytomegalovirus exposure and HLA in healthy donors. Study-wide results and caveats: The study designated roughly 150 TCR beta chains cytomegalovirus-associated.

In the case of this clone: Its antigen is unknown.

The CDR3 spans 15 residues. V gave up 1 base and J gave up 0 bases; unmatched junction bases: 3. Germline CDR1 and CDR2: GTSNPN and SVGIG (reference sequence). The roughly 120-subject validation cohort, separate from the approximately 630-subject first cohort, included the donors. Profiled with immunoSEQ multiplex PCR; TCRdb holds only in-frame clones, not every one. The profile shows approximately 270,000 clones, roughly 87% of them singletons. The sequence came from a man younger than 35 in good health and CMV-seropositive. Sequenced input: PBMCs. This chain connects TRBV30 to TRBJ2-3, with TRBD2 identical over 8 bases. The CDR3 loop reads CAWSGIAGSTDTQYF. The CDR3 region has the DNA TGTGCCTGGAGTGGAATAGCGGGGAGCACAGATACGCAGTATTTT.